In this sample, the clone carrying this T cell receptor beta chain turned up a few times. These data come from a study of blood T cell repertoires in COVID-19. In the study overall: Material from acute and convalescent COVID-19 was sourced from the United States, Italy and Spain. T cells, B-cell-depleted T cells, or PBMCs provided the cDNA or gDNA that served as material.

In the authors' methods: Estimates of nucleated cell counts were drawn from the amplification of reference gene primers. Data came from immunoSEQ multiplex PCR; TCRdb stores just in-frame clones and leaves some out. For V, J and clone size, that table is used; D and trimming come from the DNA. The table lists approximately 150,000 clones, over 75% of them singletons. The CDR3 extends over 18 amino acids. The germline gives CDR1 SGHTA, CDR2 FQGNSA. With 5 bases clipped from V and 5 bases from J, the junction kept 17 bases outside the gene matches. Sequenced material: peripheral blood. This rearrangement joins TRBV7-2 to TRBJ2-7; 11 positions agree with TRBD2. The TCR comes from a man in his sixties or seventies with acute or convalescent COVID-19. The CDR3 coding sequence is TGTGCCAGCAGCCTAACCCCGTGGGTAGCGGGAGGGCTAAACGAGCAGTACTTC. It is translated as CASSLTPWVAGGLNEQYF.